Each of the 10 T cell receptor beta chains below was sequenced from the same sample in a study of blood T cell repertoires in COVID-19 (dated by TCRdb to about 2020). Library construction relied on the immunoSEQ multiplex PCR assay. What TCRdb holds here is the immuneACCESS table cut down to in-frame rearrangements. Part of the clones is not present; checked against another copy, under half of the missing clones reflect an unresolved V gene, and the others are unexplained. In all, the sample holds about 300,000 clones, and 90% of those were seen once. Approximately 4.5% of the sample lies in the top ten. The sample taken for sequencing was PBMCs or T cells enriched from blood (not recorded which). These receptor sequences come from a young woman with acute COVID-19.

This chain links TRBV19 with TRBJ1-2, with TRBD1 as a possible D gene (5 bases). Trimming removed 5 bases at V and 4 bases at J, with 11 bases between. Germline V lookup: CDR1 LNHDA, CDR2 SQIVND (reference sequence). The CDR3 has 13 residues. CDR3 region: CASSAGRFYGYTF. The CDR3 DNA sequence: TGTGCCAGTAGTGCGGGACGGTTCTATGGCTACACCTTC.

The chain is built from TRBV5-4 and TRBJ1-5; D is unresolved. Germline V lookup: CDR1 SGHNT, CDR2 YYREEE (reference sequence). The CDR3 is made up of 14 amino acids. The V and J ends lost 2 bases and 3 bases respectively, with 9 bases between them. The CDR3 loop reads CASSFSPSNQPQHF. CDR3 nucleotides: TGTGCCAGCAGCTTTTCCCCCTCCAATCAGCCCCAGCATTTT.

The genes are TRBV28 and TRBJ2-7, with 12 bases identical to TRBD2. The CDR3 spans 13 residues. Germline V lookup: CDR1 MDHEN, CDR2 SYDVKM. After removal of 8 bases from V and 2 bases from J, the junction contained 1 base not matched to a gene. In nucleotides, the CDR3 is TGTGCCAGCGGACTAGCGGGGACCTACGAGCAGTACTTC. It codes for CASGLAGTYEQYF. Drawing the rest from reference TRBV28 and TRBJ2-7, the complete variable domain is DVKVTQSSRYLVKRTGEKVFLECVQDMDHENMFWYRQDPGLGLRLIYFSYDVKMKEKGDIPEGYSVSREKKERFSLILESASTNQTSMYLCASGLAGTYEQYFGPGTRLTVT.

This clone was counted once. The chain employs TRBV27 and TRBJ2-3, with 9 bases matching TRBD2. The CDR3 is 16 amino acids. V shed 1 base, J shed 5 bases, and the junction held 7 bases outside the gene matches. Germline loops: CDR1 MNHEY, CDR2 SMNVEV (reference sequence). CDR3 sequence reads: CASSLFAGGPGDTQYF. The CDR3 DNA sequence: TGTGCCAGCAGTTTATTTGCGGGAGGGCCGGGAGATACGCAGTATTTT.

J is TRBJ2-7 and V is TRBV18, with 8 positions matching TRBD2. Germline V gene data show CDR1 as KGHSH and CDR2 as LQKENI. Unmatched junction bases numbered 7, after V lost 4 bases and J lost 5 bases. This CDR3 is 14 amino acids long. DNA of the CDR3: TGTGCCAGCTCACAGCTGAGCGGGAGTAACGAGCAGTACTTC. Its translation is CASSQLSGSNEQYF.

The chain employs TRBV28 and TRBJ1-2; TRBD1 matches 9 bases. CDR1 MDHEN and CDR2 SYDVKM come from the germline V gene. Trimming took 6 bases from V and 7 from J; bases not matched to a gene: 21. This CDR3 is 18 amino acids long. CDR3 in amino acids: CASSSGRDRDERGVGYTF. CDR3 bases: TGTGCCAGCAGCTCTGGCCGGGACAGGGATGAAAGAGGTGTTGGCTACACCTTC.

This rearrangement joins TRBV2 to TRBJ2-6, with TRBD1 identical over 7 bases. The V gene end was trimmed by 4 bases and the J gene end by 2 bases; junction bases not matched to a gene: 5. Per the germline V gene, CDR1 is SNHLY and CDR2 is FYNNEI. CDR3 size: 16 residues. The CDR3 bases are TGTGCCAGCAGTGCACAGGGGCCCGCTGGGGCCAACGTCCTGACTTTC. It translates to CASSAQGPAGANVLTF.

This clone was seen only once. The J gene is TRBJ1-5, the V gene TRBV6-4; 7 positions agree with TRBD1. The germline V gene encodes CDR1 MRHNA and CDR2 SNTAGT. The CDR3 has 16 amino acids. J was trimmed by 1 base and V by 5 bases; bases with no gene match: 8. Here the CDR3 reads CASSQDRDVSNQPQHF. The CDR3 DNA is TGTGCCAGCAGTCAAGACAGGGATGTAAGCAATCAGCCCCAGCATTTT.

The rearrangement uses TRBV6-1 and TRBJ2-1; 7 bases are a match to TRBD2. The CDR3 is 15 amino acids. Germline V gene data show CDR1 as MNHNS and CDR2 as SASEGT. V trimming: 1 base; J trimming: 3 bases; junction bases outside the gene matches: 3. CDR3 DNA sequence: TGTGCCAGCAGTGAAGGGCTAGCGGACTACAATGAGCAGTTCTTC. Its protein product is CASSEGLADYNEQFF.

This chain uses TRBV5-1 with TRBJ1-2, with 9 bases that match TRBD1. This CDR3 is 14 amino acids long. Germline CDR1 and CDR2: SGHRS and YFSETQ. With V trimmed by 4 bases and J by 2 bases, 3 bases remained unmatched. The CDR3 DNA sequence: TGCGCCAGCAGCGAGACAGGGGGAAACTATGGCTACACCTTC. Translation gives CASSETGGNYGYTF. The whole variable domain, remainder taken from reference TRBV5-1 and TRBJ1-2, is KAGVTQTPRYLIKTRGQQVTLSCSPISGHRSVSWYQQTPGQGLQFLFEYFSETQRNKGNFPGRFSGRQFSNSRSEMNVSTLELGDSALYLCASSETGGNYGYTFGSGTRLTVV.